What follows are 12 T cell receptor beta chains derived from one specimen sequenced in a study of shared clonotypes between healthy human individuals. Generated by immunoSEQ multiplex PCR, the TCRdb table keeps only in-frame clones and is missing some. The table records some 1 million clones, more than 65% of them present only once. The sequenced material came from memory CD4+ T cells sorted from blood. Described subset: CD45RA-negative fraction. The receptor source for this set is a man younger than 35 in good health.

Only a few counts were recorded for this clone. V is TRBV15 and J is TRBJ2-1; 8 nucleotides match TRBD2. The germline V gene encodes CDR1 LNHNV and CDR2 YYDKDF (reference sequence). V lost 0 bases, J lost 8 bases, and 9 bases stayed unmatched. There are 16 residues in the CDR3. Here the CDR3 DNA reads TGTGCCACCAGCAGAGATCGTGGCCGGGGGGGCTATGAGCAGTTCTTC. Protein: CATSRDRGRGGYEQFF. Filled out from reference TRBV15 and TRBJ2-1, the complete variable domain reads DAMVIQNPRYQVTQFGKPVTLSCSQTLNHNVMYWYQQKSSQAPKLLFHYYDKDFNNEADTPDNFQSRRPNTSFCFLDIRSPGLGDTAMYLCATSRDRGRGGYEQFFGPGTRLTVL.

The genes are TRBV19 and TRBJ2-7; TRBD1 agrees at 9 bases. Per the germline V gene, CDR1 is LNHDA and CDR2 is SQIVND (reference sequence). Trimming at V came to 3 bases and at J to 0 bases, leaving 6 bases not matched to a gene. The CDR3 has 16 residues. CDR3 in DNA: TGTGCCAGTAGTATTGGGACAGGGCATTCCTCCTACGAGCAGTACTTC. Amino acid sequence: CASSIGTGHSSYEQYF.

V gene TRBV27 combines with J gene TRBJ2-7, with D uncertain. CDR1 MNHEY and CDR2 SMNVEV come from the germline V gene (reference sequence). The CDR3 length is 14 residues. The germline V and J ends were trimmed by 3 bases and 7 bases, with 16 bases remaining between them. CDR3 residues: CASSFGQAVGEQYF. In DNA form, the CDR3 reads TGTGCCAGCAGTTTTGGGCAGGCGGTGGGGGAGCAGTACTTC.

The rearrangement joins TRBV5-1 to TRBJ2-1; D gene unclear. This CDR3 spans 14 amino acids. Trimming stripped 0 bases from V and 3 bases from J, with 7 bases between. Per the germline V gene, CDR1 is SGHRS and CDR2 is YFSETQ. The DNA of the CDR3 is TGCGCCAGCAGCTTGGGACTTAACTACAATGAGCAGTTCTTC. The encoded protein is CASSLGLNYNEQFF.

The J gene is TRBJ1-1, the V gene TRBV11-2; the D is unclear. The V gene's germline CDR1 is SGHAT and CDR2 FQNNGV. The CDR3 length is 13 residues. V gave up 2 bases and J gave up 0 bases, with 4 bases separating them. Here the CDR3 reads CASSLLLNTEAFF. The CDR3, as DNA: TGTGCCAGCAGCTTACTGTTGAACACTGAAGCTTTCTTT.

Comment on this clone: One end of the junction varies from germline; a read error may be responsible. The rearrangement links TRBV28 to TRBJ2-5, with D tentatively TRBD2 (5 bases). This CDR3 region has 13 residues. Looked up from germline, CDR1 is MDHEN and CDR2 is SYDVKM. The CDR3 region is CASSRLQRTERDF. CDR3 DNA sequence: TGTGCCAGCAGTCGTTTGCAACGGACGGAGAGGGACTTC.

This clone came up a few times. The V gene is TRBV6-1, the J gene TRBJ1-1; no firm D call. Trimming removed 8 bases from V and 0 bases from J, with 10 bases in between. This CDR3 region has 13 residues. The V gene's germline CDR1 is MNHNS and CDR2 SASEGT. Here the CDR3 reads CASEVTMNTEAFF. CDR3 bases: TGTGCCAGCGAAGTAACAATGAACACTGAAGCTTTCTTT.

This clone turned up a few times. V is TRBV10-1 and J is TRBJ2-7, with 8 bases lining up with TRBD2. The germline V gene encodes CDR1 WNHNN and CDR2 SYGVQD (reference sequence). The V segment lost 5 bases and the J segment 3 bases; nucleotides outside the gene matches: 6. The CDR3 runs 14 residues. CDR3: CASSSGTSFYEQYF. CDR3 nucleotides: TGCGCCAGCAGTTCCGGGACTAGTTTCTACGAGCAGTACTTC.

The J gene is TRBJ1-6, the V gene TRBV9; 9 bases are shared with TRBD1. Trimming removed 4 bases from V and 8 bases from J; junction bases left unmatched: 7. Germline loops: CDR1 SGDLS, CDR2 YYNGEE. The CDR3 has 15 amino acids. This CDR3 reads CASSLGQGSDSPLHF. CDR3 bases: TGTGCCAGCAGCTTGGGACAGGGCTCCGATTCACCCCTCCACTTT.

The CDR3: CAKDSDSNQPQHF. The CDR3 DNA is TGTGCCAAGGACAGCGATAGCAATCAGCCCCAGCATTTT. V is TRBV2 and J is TRBJ1-5; possible D gene TRBD1, 6 bases. V was trimmed by 10 bases and J by 0 bases, leaving 10 bases between them. The germline V gene has CDR1 SNHLY and CDR2 FYNNEI. This CDR3 spans 13 amino acids.

The V and J genes are TRBV30 and TRBJ2-7; 14 nucleotides align to TRBD2. The CDR3 is made up of 15 amino acids. Germline CDR1 reads GTSNPN; CDR2 reads SVGIG (reference sequence). V shed 5 bases, J shed 3 bases, and the junction held 6 bases outside the gene matches. The CDR3 nucleotides are TGTGCCTGGGCCTCGGGACTAGCGGGAGTCTACGAGCAGTACTTC. Protein sequence: CAWASGLAGVYEQYF.

The V and J genes are TRBV18 and TRBJ1-2; weak D call: TRBD1 (5 bases). Germline loops: CDR1 KGHSH, CDR2 LQKENI. The CDR3 consists of 15 residues. Trimming removed 5 bases at V and 3 bases at J, with 16 bases between. As DNA, the CDR3 is TGTGCCAGCTCATTAGCCCAGGGTGGCGACTATGGCTACACCTTC. Encoded protein: CASSLAQGGDYGYTF.